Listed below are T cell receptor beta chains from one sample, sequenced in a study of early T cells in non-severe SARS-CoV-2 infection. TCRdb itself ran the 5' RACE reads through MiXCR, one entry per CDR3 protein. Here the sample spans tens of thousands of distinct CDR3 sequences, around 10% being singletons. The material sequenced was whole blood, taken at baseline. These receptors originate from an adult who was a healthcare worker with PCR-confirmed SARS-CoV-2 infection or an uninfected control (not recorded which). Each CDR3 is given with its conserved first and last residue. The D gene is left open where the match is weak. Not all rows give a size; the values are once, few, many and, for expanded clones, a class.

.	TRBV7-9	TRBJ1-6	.	TGTGCCAGCAGCCTCAGCGCCCGCTATAATTCACCCCTCCACTTT	CASSLSARYNSPLHF
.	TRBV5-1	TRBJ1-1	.	TGCGCCAGCAGCTTGGATATTGAATTTGAAGCTTTCTTT	CASSLDIEFEAFF
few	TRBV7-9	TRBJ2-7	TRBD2	TGTGCCAGCGTTCAACTAGCGGGGAACTACGAGCAGTACTTC	CASVQLAGNYEQYF
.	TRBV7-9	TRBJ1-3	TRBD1	TGTGCCAGTTCCAGGGGGCGAGTCGGAAACACCATATATTTT	CASSRGRVGNTIYF
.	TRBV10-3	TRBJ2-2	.	TGTGCCATCAGTGAATTGGGGGCGGCCGGGGAGCTGTTTTTT	CAISELGAAGELFF
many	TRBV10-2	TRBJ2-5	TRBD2	TGCGCCAGCAGTTCGACTAGCGGGAGGGCCTACCAAGAGACCCAGTACTTC	CASSSTSGRAYQETQYF
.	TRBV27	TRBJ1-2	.	TGTGCCAGCAGTTCACTCACAATAGGGGGCTATGGCTACACCTTC	CASSSLTIGGYGYTF
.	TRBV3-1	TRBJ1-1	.	TGTGCCAGCAGCCAATACCCGGCGGGCAAAAGGGTTTTT	CASSQYPAGKRVF
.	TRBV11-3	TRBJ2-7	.	TGTGCCAGCAGCTCAACCTCCCAGGGAATCCACGAGCAGTACTTC	CASSSTSQGIHEQYF
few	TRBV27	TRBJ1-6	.	TGCGCCAGCGGACGAGAAAATTCACCCCTCCACTTT	CASGRENSPLHF
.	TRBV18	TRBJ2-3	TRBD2	TGTGCCAGCTCGCCCGGCGGGAGGGCCGGAGATACGCAGTATTTT	CASSPGGRAGDTQYF
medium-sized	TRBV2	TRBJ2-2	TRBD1	TGTGCCAGCAGAAGACAGGGAATGGGCACCGGGGAGCTGTTTTTT	CASRRQGMGTGELFF
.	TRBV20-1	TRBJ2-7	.	TGCAGTGCCGCTAAGGGTGGGGGTAGCCACGAGCAGTACTTC	CSAAKGGGSHEQYF
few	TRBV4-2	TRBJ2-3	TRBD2	TGTGCCAGCAGCCAAGAGCGGGGGGGCCCAGATACGCAGTATTTT	CASSQERGGPDTQYF
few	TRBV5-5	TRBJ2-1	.	TGTGCCAGCAGCCTCACTCCCCATTTTGACGAAGAGCAGTTCTTC	CASSLTPHFDEEQFF
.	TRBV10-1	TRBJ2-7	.	TGCGCCAGCTCGGACTCCTTCTACGAGCAGTACTTC	CASSDSFYEQYF
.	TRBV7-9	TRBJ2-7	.	TGTGCCAGCAGCTTAGAGGGCGCCGAGCAGTACTTC	CASSLEGAEQYF
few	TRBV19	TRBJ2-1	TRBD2	TGTGCCAGTAGTATACGAATAGCGGGGGGGAATGAGCAGTTCTTC	CASSIRIAGGNEQFF
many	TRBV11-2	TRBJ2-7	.	TGTGCCAGCAGCTTAGATCAGGGGGGTCTGAGTGAGCAGTACTTC	CASSLDQGGLSEQYF
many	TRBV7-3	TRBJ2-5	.	TGTGCCAGCAGCTCCTCTCTCGAGGAGACCCAGTACTTC	CASSSSLEETQYF
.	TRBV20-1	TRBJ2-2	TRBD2	TGCAGTGCTAGAGTTCTCCTAGCGGGACTTACCGGGGAGCTGTTTTTT	CSARVLLAGLTGELFF
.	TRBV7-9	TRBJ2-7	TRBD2	TGTGCCAGCAGCTCGTTCACCGGGACTAGCGGGAGTTATACCTACGAGCAGTACTTC	CASSSFTGTSGSYTYEQYF
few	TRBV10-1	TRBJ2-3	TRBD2	TGCGCCAGCAGGACTAGCGAGACAGATACGCAGTATTTT	CASRTSETDTQYF
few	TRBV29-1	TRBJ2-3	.	TGCAGCGTAAATGGGTGGGGACGGAGGAAAAGCACAGATACGCAGTATTTT	CSVNGWGRRKSTDTQYF
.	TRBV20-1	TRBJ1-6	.	TGCAGTGCTAGAGATCCGGGGGTACATTCACCCCTCCACTTT	CSARDPGVHSPLHF
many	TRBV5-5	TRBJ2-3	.	TGTGCCAGCAGCTTGGCGAACGGGGATACGCAGTATTTT	CASSLANGDTQYF
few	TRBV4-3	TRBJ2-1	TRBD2	TGCGCCAGCAGCCAAGATTTAGGGGCACTAGCGGGTTACAATGAGCAGTTCTTC	CASSQDLGALAGYNEQFF
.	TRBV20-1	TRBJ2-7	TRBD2	TGCAGTGCTTCCAGCGGGAGGATCTACGAGCAGTACTTC	CSASSGRIYEQYF
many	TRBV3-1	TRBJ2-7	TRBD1	TGTGCCAGCAGCCGGTCGGGACAGGGGGGCGAGCAGTACTTC	CASSRSGQGGEQYF
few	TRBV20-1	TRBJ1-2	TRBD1	TGCAGTGCCACTGACAGGGGCTATGGCTACACCTTC	CSATDRGYGYTF
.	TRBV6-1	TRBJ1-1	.	TGTGCCAGCGGGGGGTCGAACACTGAAGCTTTCTTT	CASGGSNTEAFF
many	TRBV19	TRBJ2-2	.	TGTGCCAGCCCGAAAAGGAGGGGTATTAACACCGGGGAGCTGTTTTTT	CASPKRRGINTGELFF
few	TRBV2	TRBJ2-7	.	TGTGCCATCCCTTCTCCGGGGGGCAGAAGCTACGAGCAGTACTTC	CAIPSPGGRSYEQYF
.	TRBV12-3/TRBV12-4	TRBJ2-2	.	TGTGCCAGCAGTCAAGGGATGCCCGGGGAGCTGTTTTTT	CASSQGMPGELFF
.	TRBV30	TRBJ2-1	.	TGTGCCTGGAATGAGCAGTTCTTC	CAWNEQFF
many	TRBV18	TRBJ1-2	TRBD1	TGTGCCAGCTCGCCGGACAGGGGGTATGGCTACACCTTC	CASSPDRGYGYTF
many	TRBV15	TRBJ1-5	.	TGTGCCACCAGCAGAGATCTGGGGAATCAGCCCCAGCATTTT	CATSRDLGNQPQHF
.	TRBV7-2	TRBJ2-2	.	TGTGCCAGCAGCCCCCATGACACCGGGGAGCTGTTTTTT	CASSPHDTGELFF
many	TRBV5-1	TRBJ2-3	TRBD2	TGCGCCAGCAGCTTGGCCATAGCGGGGGGGCTGGCAGATACGCAGTATTTT	CASSLAIAGGLADTQYF
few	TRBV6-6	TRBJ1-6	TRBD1	TGTGCCAGCAGTTACTCGACAGGGAATAATTCACCCCTCCACTTT	CASSYSTGNNSPLHF
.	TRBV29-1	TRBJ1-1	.	TGCAGCGTTGAAGAACACGTCGGAAGTACAACAGCTTTCTTT	CSVEEHVGSTTAFF
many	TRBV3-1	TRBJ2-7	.	TGTGCCAGCAGCCAAGATATGGGCGAGCAGTACTTC	CASSQDMGEQYF
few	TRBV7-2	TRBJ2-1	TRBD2	TGTGCCAGCAGCTCAGGAAGACTAGCGGGGATCAATGAGCAGTTCTTC	CASSSGRLAGINEQFF
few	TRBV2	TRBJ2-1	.	TGTGCCGGGACCCGATCTTCTAGGGATGAGCAGTTCTTC	CAGTRSSRDEQFF
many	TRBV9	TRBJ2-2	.	TGTGCCAGCGCAGAAACAGGGATGGGCACCGGGGAGCTGTTTTTT	CASAETGMGTGELFF
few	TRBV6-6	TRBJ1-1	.	TGTGCCAGCATTCAGACAGGCTTCTCTGAAGCTTTCTTT	CASIQTGFSEAFF
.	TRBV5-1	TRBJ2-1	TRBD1	TGCGCCAGCAGCTTGCGAGGGGGCGAGACCGAGCAGTTCTTC	CASSLRGGETEQFF
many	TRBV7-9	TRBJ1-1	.	TGTGCCAGCAGCTTAGCGCGGGGCGCAAGCCTCCAAGCTTTCTTT	CASSLARGASLQAFF
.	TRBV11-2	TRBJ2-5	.	TGTGCCAGCAGCGCGACACAGGGCACGTCCAAGACCCAGTACTTC	CASSATQGTSKTQYF
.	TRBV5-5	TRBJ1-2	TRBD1	TGTGCCAGCAGCGGGACCTGGACAGGGAGGTATGGCTACACCTTC	CASSGTWTGRYGYTF
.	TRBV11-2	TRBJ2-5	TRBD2	TGTGCCAGCAGCTCAGCGGGAGTTGAGACCCAGTACTTC	CASSSAGVETQYF
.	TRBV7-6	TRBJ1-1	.	TGTGCCAGCAGCTCCCCCCCCTTCATGAACACTGAAGCTTTCTTT	CASSSPPFMNTEAFF
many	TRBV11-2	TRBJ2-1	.	TGTGCCAGCAGCACGACGAGGGCCGCGTACAATGAGCAGTTCTTC	CASSTTRAAYNEQFF
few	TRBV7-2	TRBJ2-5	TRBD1	TGTGCCAGCAGCCGCGACAGGGCAGAAGAGACCCAGTACTTC	CASSRDRAEETQYF
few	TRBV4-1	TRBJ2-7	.	TGCGCCAGCAGCCGTGGCGGGCTCACAGTTATCCACGAGCAGTACTTC	CASSRGGLTVIHEQYF
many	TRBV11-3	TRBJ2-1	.	TGTGCCAGCAGCTTATTACCCGGGACATATCACCCCTCTGGGCGTGTGGGCTACAATGAGCAGTTCTTC	CASSLLPGTYHPSGRVGYNEQFF
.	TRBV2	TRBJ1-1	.	TGTGCCAGCAACGACGTACGAGCAAGTGAAGCTTTCTTT	CASNDVRASEAFF
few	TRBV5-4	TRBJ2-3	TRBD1	TGTGCCAGCAGCACCGGGACAGGGGGCGCAGATACGCAGTATTTT	CASSTGTGGADTQYF
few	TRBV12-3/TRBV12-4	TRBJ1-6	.	TGTGCCAGCAGTTTATGGCTAGGGGATTTCTATAATTCACCCCTCCACTTT	CASSLWLGDFYNSPLHF
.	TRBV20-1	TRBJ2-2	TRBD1	TGCAGTGCTAGCAAGGGGGCGACCGGGGAGCTGTTTTTT	CSASKGATGELFF